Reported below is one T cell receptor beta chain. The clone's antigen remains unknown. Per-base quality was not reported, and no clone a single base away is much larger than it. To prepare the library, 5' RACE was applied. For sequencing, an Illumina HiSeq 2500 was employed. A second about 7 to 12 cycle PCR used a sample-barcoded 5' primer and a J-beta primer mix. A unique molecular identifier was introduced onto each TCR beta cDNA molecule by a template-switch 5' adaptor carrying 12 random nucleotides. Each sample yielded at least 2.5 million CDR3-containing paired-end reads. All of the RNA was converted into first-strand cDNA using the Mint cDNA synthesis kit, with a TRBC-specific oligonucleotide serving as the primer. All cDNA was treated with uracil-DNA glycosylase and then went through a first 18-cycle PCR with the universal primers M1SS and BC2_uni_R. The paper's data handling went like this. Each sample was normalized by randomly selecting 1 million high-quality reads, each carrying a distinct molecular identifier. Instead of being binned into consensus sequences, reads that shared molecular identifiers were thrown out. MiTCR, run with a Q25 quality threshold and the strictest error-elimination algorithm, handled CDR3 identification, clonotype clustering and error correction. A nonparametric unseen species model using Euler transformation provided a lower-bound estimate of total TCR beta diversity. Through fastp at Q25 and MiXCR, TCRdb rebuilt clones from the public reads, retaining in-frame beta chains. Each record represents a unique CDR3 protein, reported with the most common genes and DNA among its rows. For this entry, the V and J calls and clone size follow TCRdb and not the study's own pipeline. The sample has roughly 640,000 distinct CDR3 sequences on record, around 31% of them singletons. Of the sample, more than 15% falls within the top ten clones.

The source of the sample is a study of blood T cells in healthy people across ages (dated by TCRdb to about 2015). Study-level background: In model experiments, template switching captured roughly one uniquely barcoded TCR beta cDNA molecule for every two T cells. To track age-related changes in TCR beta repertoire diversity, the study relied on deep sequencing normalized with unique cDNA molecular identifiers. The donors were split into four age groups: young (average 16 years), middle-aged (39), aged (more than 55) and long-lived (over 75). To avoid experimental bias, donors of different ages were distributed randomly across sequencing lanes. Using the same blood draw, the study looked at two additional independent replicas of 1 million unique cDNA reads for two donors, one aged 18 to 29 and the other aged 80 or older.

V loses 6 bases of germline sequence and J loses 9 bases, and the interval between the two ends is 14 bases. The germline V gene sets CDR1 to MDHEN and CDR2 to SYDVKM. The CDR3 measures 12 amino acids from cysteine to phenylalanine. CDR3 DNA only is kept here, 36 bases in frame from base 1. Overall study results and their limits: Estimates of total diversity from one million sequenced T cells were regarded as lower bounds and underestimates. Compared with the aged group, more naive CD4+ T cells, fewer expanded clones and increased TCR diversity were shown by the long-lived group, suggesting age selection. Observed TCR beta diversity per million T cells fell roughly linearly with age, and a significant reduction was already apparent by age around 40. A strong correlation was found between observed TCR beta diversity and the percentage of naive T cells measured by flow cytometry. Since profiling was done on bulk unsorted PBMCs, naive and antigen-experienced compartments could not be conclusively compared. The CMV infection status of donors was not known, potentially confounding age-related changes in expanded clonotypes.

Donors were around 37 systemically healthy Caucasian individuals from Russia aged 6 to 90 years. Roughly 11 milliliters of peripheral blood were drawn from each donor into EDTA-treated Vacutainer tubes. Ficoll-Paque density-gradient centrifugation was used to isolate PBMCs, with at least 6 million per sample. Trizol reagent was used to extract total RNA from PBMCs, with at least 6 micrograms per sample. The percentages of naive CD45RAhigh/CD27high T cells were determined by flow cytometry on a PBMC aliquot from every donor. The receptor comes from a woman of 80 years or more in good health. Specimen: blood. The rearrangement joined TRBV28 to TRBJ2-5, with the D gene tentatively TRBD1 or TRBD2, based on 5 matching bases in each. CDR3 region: CASSLGGRAQYF. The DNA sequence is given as TGTGCCAGCAGCCTTGGGGGACGTGCCCAGTACTTC.